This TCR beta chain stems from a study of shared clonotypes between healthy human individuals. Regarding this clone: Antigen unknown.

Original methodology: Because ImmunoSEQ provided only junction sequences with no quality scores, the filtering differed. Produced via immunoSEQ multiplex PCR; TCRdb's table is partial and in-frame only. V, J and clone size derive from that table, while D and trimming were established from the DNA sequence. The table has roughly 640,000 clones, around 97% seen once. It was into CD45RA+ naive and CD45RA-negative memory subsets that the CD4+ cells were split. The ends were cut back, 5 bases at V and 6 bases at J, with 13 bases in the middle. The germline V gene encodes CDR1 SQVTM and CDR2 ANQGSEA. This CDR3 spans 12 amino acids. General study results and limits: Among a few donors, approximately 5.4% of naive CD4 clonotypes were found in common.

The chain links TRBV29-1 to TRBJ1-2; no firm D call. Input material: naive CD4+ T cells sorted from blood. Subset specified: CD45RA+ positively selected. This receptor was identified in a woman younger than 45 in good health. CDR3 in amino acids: CSVPNWVNGYTF. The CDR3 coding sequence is TGCAGCGTTCCCAACTGGGTAAATGGCTACACCTTC.